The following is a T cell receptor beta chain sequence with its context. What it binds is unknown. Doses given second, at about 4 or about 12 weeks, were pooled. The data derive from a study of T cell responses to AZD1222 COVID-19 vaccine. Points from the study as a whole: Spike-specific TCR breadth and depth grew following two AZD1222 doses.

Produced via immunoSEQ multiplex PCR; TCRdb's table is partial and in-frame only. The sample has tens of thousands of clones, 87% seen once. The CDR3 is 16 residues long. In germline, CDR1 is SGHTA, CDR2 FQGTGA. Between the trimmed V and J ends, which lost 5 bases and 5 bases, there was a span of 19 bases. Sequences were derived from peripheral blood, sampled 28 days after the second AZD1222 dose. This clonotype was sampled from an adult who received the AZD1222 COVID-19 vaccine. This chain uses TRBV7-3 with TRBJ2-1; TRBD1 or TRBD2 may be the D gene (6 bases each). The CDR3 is CASSRGGTRGDNEQFF. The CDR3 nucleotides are TGTGCCAGCAGCCGAGGGGGGACCAGGGGCGACAATGAGCAGTTCTTC.